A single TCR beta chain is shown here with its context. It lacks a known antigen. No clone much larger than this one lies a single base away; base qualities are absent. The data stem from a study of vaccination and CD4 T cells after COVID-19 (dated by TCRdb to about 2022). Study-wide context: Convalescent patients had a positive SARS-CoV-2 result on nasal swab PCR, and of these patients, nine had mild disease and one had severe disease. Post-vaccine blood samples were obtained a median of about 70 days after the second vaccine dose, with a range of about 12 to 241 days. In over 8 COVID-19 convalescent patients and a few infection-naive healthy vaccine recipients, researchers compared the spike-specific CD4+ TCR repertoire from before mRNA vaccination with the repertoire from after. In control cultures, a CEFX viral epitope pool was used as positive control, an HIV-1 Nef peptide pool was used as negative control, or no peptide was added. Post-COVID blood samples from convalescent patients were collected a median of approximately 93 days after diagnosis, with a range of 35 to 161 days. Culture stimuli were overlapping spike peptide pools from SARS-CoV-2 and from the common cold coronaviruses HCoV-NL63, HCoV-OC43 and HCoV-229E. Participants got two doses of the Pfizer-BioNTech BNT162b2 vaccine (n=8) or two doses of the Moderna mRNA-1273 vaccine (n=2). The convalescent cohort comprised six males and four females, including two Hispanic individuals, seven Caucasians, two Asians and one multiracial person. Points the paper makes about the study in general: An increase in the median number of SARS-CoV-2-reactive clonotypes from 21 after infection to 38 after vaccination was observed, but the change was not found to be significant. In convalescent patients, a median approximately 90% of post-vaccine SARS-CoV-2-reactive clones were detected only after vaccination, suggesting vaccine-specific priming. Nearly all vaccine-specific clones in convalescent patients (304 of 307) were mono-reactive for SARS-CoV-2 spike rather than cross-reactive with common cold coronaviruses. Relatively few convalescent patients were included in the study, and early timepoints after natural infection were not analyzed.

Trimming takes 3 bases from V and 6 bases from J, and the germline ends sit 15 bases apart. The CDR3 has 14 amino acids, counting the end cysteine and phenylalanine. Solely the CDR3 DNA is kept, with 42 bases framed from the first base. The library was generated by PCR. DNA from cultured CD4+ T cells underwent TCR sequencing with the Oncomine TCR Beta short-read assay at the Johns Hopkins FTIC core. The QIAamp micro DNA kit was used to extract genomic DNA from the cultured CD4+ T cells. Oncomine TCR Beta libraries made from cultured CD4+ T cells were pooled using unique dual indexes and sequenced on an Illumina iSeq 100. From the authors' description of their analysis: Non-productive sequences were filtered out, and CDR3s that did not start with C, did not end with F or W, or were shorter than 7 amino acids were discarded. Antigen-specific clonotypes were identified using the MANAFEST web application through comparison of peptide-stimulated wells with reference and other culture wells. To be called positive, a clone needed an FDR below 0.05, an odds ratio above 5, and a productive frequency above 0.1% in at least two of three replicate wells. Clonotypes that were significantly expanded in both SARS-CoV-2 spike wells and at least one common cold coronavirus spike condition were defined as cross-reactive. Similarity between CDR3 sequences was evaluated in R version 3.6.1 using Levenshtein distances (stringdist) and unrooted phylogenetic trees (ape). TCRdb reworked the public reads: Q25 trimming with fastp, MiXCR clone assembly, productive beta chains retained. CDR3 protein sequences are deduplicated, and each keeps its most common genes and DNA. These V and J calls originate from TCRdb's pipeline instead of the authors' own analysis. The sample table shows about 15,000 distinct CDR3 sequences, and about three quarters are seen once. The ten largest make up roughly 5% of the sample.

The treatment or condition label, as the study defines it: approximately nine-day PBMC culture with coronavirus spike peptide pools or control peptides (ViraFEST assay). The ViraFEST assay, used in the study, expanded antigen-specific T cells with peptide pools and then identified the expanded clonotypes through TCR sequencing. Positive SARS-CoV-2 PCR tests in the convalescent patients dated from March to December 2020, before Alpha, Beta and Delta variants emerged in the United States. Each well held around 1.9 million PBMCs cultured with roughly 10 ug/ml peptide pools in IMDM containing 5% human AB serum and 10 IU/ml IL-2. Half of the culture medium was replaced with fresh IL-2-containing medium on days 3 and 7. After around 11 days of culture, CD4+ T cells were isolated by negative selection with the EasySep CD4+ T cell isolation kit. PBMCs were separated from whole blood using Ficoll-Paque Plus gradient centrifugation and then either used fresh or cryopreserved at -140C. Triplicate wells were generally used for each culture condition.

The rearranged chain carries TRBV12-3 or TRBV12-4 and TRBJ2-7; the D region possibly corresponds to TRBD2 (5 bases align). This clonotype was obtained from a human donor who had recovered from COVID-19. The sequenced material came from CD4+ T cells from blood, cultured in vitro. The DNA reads TGTGCCAGCAGTTTTGGCGGGTCTTATCGCGAGCAGTACTTC. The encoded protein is CASSFGGSYREQYF.